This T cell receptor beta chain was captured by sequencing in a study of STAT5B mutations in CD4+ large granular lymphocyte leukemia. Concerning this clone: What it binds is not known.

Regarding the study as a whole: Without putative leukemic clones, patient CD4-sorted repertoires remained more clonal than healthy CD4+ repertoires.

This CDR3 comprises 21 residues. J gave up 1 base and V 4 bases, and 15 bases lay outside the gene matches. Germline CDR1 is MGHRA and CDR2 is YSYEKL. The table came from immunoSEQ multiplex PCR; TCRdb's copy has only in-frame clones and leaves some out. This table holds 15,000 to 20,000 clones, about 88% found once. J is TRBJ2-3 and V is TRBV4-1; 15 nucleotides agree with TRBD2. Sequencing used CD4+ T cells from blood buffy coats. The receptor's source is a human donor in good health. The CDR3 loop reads CASSRAPGLAGGGAGTDTQYF. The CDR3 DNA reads TGCGCCAGCAGCCGAGCGCCGGGACTAGCGGGAGGAGGGGCGGGCACAGATACGCAGTATTTT.